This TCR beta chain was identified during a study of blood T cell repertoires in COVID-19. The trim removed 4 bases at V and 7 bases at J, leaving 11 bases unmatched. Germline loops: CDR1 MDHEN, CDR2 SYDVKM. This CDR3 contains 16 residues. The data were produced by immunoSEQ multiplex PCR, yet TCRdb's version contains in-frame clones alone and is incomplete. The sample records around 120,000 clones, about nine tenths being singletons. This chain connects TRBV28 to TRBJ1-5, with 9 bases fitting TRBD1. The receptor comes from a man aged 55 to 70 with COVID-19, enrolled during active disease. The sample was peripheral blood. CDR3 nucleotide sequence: TGTGCCAGCAGTTCATCTGGGACAGGGTTTGGACAGCCCCAGCATTTT. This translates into CASSSSGTGFGQPQHF. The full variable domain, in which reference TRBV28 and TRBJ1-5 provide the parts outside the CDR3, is DVKVTQSSRYLVKRTGEKVFLECVQDMDHENMFWYRQDPGLGLRLIYFSYDVKMKEKGDIPEGYSVSREKKERFSLILESASTNQTSMYLCASSSSGTGFGQPQHFGDGTRLSIL.